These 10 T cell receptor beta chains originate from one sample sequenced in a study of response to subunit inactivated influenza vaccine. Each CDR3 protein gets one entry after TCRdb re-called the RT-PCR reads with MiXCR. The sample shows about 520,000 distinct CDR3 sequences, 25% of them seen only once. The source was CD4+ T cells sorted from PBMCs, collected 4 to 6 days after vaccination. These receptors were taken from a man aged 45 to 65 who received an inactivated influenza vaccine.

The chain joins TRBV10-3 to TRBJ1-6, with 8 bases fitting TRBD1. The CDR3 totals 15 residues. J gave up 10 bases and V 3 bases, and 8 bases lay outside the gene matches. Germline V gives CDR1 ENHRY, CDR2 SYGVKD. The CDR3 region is CAISEIWTGQSPLHF. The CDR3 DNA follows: TGTGCCATCAGTGAAATCTGGACAGGGCAATCACCCCTCCACTTT.

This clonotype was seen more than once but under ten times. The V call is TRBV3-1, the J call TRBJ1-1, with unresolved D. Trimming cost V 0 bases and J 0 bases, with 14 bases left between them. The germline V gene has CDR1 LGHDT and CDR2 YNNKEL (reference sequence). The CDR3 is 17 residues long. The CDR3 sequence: CASSQEIAADMNTEAFF. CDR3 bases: TGTGCCAGCAGCCAAGAGATTGCAGCCGACATGAACACTGAAGCTTTCTTT. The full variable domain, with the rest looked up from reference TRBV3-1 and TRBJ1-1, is DTAVSQTPKYLVTQMGNDKSIKCEQNLGHDTMYWYKQDSKKFLKIMFSYNNKELIINETVPNRFSPKSPDKAHLNLHINSLELGDSAVYFCASSQEIAADMNTEAFFGQGTRLTVV.

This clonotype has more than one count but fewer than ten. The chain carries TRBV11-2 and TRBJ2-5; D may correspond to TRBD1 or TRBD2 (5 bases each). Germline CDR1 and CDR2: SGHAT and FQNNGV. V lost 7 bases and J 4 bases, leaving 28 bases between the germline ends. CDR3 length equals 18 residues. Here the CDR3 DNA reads TGTGCCAGCACCGGAGGAAGACGGGGCGCACGAGTTACAGAGACCCAGTACTTC. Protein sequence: CASTGGRRGARVTETQYF.

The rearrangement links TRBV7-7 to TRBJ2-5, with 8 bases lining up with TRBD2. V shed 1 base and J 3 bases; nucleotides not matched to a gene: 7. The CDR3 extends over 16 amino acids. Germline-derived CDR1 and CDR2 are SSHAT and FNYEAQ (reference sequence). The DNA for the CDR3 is TGTGCCAGCAGCTTAGGACTCGGGACTAGGAAAGAGACCCAGTACTTC. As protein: CASSLGLGTRKETQYF.

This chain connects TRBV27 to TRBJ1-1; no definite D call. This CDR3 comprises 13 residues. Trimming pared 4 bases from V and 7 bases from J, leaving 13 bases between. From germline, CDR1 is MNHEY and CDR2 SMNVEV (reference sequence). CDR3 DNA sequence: TGTGCCAGCAGTTCCCAAACAAGCGATGAAGCTTTCTTT. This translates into CASSSQTSDEAFF.

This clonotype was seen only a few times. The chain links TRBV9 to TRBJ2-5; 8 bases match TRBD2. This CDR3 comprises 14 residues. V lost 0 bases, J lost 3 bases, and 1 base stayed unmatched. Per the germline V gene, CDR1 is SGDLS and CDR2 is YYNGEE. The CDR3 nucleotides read TGTGCCAGCAGCGTAGGACTAGCGAAAGAGACCCAGTACTTC. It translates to CASSVGLAKETQYF.

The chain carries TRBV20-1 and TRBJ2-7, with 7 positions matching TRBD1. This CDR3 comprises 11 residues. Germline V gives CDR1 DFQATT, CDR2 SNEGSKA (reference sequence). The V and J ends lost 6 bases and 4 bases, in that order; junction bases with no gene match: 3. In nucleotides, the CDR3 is TGCAGTGCAGGGGACAGTTACGAGCAGTACTTC. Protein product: CSAGDSYEQYF.

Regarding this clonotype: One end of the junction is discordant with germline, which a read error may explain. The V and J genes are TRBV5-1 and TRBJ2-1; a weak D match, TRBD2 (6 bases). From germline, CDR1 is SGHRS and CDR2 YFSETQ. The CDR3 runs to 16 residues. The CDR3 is CASSLSTGAHYNAQFF. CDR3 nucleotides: TGCGCCAGCAGCTTGTCTACGGGAGCTCACTACAATGCGCAGTTCTTC. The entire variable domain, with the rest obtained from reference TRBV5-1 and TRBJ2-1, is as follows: KAGVTQTPRYLIKTRGQQVTLSCSPISGHRSVSWYQQTPGQGLQFLFEYFSETQRNKGNFPGRFSGRQFSNSRSEMNVSTLELGDSALYLCASSLSTGAHYNAQFFGPGTRLTVL.

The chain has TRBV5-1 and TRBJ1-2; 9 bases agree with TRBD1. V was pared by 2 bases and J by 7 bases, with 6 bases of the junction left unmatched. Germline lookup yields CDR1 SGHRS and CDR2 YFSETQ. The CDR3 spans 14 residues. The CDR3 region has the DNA TGCGCCAGCAGCTTACGACAGGGGGGCGGTGGCTACACCTTC. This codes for CASSLRQGGGGYTF.

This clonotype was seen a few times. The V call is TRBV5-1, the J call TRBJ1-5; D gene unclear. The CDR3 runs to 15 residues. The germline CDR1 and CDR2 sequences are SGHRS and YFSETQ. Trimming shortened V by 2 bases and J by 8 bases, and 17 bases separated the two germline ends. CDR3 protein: CASSLGSGRAEPQHF. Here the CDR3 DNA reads TGCGCCAGCAGCTTAGGGTCCGGGCGAGCCGAGCCCCAGCATTTT.